This entry features one T cell receptor (beta chain) sequence. Repertoires were generated with immunoSEQ multiplex PCR, while TCRdb's copy carries only in-frame clones and drops some. This table has around 150,000 clones, approximately 94% appearing once. This CDR3 comprises 13 residues. Trimming cost V 5 bases and J 4 bases, with 10 bases left between them. The germline gives CDR1 LNHDA, CDR2 SQIVND (reference sequence). The data were obtained in a study of control samples from healthy donors and cancer patients. The chain employs TRBV19 and TRBJ2-3; maybe TRBD1 (6 bases). This TCR came from a woman aged 40 to 49 in good health. The material sequenced was blood. The CDR3 sequence is CASSARTADTQYF. The CDR3 DNA sequence: TGTGCCAGTAGTGCCCGGACAGCAGATACGCAGTATTTT. Complete variable domain (other parts from reference TRBV19 and TRBJ2-3): DGGITQSPKYLFRKEGQNVTLSCEQNLNHDAMYWYRQDPGQGLRLIYYSQIVNDFQKGDIAEGYSVSREKKESFPLTVTSAQKNPTAFYLCASSARTADTQYFGPGTRLTVL.